The 9 T cell receptor beta chains below were found in one sample sequenced in a study of OX40 agonist ivuxolimab in advanced cancers. TCRdb's copy holds only in-frame clones and misses some; the assay was immunoSEQ multiplex PCR. The sample carries some 81,000 clones, 80% to 90% recorded once. The source material was CD4+ or CD8+ T cells sorted from blood, sampled in a trial of the OX40 agonist ivuxolimab. These receptors were obtained from an adult with an advanced solid tumor such as melanoma, head and neck, liver or kidney cancer.

In its sample, this clone was seen a few times. The V and J genes are TRBV7-3 and TRBJ2-1; D unresolved. CDR3 length: 12 amino acids. Trimming took 5 bases from V and 6 from J, leaving 8 bases between them. The germline V gene encodes CDR1 SGHTA and CDR2 FQGTGA. The DNA for the CDR3 is TGTGCCAGCAGCCCGACGGGCAATGAGCAGTTCTTC. Residues: CASSPTGNEQFF.

Worth noting for this clone: Other nucleotide sequences in the sample specify the same CDR3. The chain's CDR3 is CASSQGNQPQHF. DNA for the CDR3: TGTGCCAGCAGCCAGGGTAATCAGCCCCAGCATTTT. This chain links TRBV25-1 with TRBJ1-5, with a possible D match to TRBD1 (5 bases). The ends were cut back, 6 bases at V and 4 bases at J, with 7 bases in the middle. Germline-derived CDR1 and CDR2 are MGHDK and SYGVNS. The length of the CDR3 is 12 residues.

This clone is labeled medium-sized. This chain's CDR3 is CASSQDLMGRGRRQYF. CDR3 nucleotide sequence: TGTGCCAGCAGCCAAGATCTCATGGGCAGGGGTCGTCGGCAGTACTTC. The chain carries TRBV4-2 and TRBJ2-7; tentative D call: TRBD1 (6 bases). Germline V CDR1 and CDR2: LGHNA, YNFKEQ. The V and J ends lost 0 bases and 9 bases respectively, with 21 bases between them. The CDR3 sequence is 16 residues long.

The CDR3 DNA reads TGTGCCAGCAGTTACTCAAGAGGGGGCTTGTCCGGGGAGCTGTTTTTT. Translation: CASSYSRGGLSGELFF. The rearrangement joins TRBV6-6 to TRBJ2-2; 7 bases map to TRBD1. The germline V gene has CDR1 MNHNY and CDR2 SVGAGI (reference sequence). The ends lost 0 bases at V and 6 bases at J; junction bases unmatched: 7. CDR3 length equals 16 residues.

The gene calls are TRBV7-2 and TRBJ1-1; 9 nucleotides align to TRBD1. J lost 0 bases, V lost 5 bases, and 7 bases had no gene match. There are 16 residues in the CDR3. Germline CDR1 is SGHTA and CDR2 is FQGNSA. The chain's CDR3 is CASSVNRGRLNTEAFF. In nucleotides, the CDR3 is TGTGCCAGCAGCGTAAACAGGGGGCGATTGAACACTGAAGCTTTCTTT.

Comments on this clone: Other nucleotide sequences from this sample produce the same CDR3. The J gene is TRBJ2-5, the V gene TRBV28; 8 positions match TRBD2. V lost 2 bases and J lost 4; bases outside the gene matches: 0. The CDR3 spans 13 residues. The V gene's germline CDR1 is MDHEN and CDR2 SYDVKM. CDR3 coding DNA: TGTGCCAGCAGTTTACGGGGGGGAGAGACCCAGTACTTC. This translates into CASSLRGGETQYF.

The chain is built from TRBV7-2 and TRBJ1-2, with TRBD1 identical over 7 bases. Germline V gene lookup returns CDR1 SGHTA and CDR2 FQGNSA. V lost 4 bases to trimming and J lost 3 bases; unmatched junction nucleotides: 8. The CDR3 is 15 amino acids. CDR3 DNA sequence: TGTGCCAGCAGCTCCCGAGGGGGCGCGTACTATGGCTACACCTTC. As protein: CASSSRGGAYYGYTF.

The CDR3 DNA is TGTGCCAGCAGTTCACAGGGTTTTGGCGAGCAGTACTTC. Translated: CASSSQGFGEQYF. V is TRBV27 and J is TRBJ2-7; D may be TRBD1 (6 bases). CDR3 length: 13 residues. Trimming cost V 4 bases and J 6 bases, with 13 bases left between them. The germline V gene has CDR1 MNHEY and CDR2 SMNVEV (reference sequence).

This clone occurred a few times. This chain joins TRBV19 and TRBJ1-4, with unresolved D. CDR1 is LNHDA, CDR2 SQIVND, per germline (reference sequence). Between the trimmed V and J ends, which lost 4 bases and 0 bases, there was a span of 9 bases. CDR3 size: 15 residues. CDR3 bases: TGTGCCAGTAGTACAGGACGGACAACTAATGAAAAACTGTTTTTT. Translating gives CASSTGRTTNEKLFF.